These 12 T cell receptor beta chains were all obtained from the same sample, sequenced in a study of shared clonotypes between healthy human individuals. TCRdb's table, derived via immunoSEQ multiplex PCR, lists solely in-frame clones and lacks some. The sample includes some 500,000 clones, around 96% of them seen just once. Sequencing was carried out using naive CD4+ T cells sorted from blood. Subset specified: CD45RA+ positively selected. All receptors come from a woman aged 30 to 39 in good health.

The chain has TRBV6-6 and TRBJ2-7, with D perhaps TRBD1 or TRBD2 (5 bases each). Trimming removed 4 bases at V and 0 bases at J, with 13 bases between. This CDR3 comprises 15 residues. In germline, CDR1 is MNHNY, CDR2 SVGAGI (reference sequence). The DNA for the CDR3 is TGTGCCAGCAGTTGGGGCGTGAGGGGCTCCTACGAGCAGTACTTC. Translation gives CASSWGVRGSYEQYF.

This sequence joins TRBV5-4 and TRBJ2-3, with D perhaps matching TRBD2 (6 bases). The CDR3 is 14 residues long. The V end lost 3 bases, the J end lost 6 bases, and 14 bases lay between the germline ends. CDR1 is SGHNT, CDR2 YYREEE, per germline (reference sequence). The CDR3 sequence is CASSSGLVADTQYF. In DNA, the CDR3 is TGTGCCAGCAGCTCGGGACTTGTTGCGGATACGCAGTATTTT. Filled out from reference TRBV5-4 and TRBJ2-3, the complete variable domain reads ETGVTQSPTHLIKTRGQQVTLRCSSQSGHNTVSWYQQALGQGPQFIFQYYREEENGRGNFPPRFSGLQFPNYSSELNVNALELDDSALYLCASSSGLVADTQYFGPGTRLTVL.

In this sample, this clone turned up once. The chain carries TRBV4-1 and TRBJ2-6; no firm D call. The V gene lost 5 bases and the J gene lost 0 bases, with 5 bases spanning the gap. The CDR3 covers 14 residues. In germline, CDR1 is MGHRA, CDR2 YSYEKL. The CDR3 loop is CASSYLSGANVLTF. The CDR3 DNA reads as TGCGCCAGCAGCTACCTCTCTGGGGCCAACGTCCTGACTTTC.

The rearrangement joins TRBV27 to TRBJ1-2; D possibly corresponds to TRBD1 (5 bases). CDR1 and CDR2 (germline): MNHEY, SMNVEV (reference sequence). CDR3 length equals 14 residues. V lost 4 bases to trimming and J lost 2 bases, with 11 bases between them. CDR3 DNA: TGTGCCAGCAGTTCGGGGGTGGGCAACTATGGCTACACCTTC. This gives the protein CASSSGVGNYGYTF.

This chain connects TRBV5-1 to TRBJ2-7; D remains unclear. The CDR3 extends over 13 amino acids. The germline V and J ends were trimmed by 2 bases and 5 bases, with 11 bases remaining between them. The germline V gene has CDR1 SGHRS and CDR2 YFSETQ. The DNA of the CDR3 is TGCGCCAGCAGCTTACCCAGGTTCGACGAGCAGTACTTC. It specifies CASSLPRFDEQYF.

About this clone itself: The germline gene is not matched at one end of the junction; a read error may be the cause. This chain uses TRBV5-4 with TRBJ1-2, with 9 bases fitting TRBD1. Germline V gives CDR1 SGHNT, CDR2 YYREEE (reference sequence). This CDR3 contains 13 residues. The CDR3 here is CASTLTGGDGYTF. In DNA, the CDR3 is TGTGCCAGCACCTTGACAGGGGGGGATGGCTACACCTTC.

The V gene is TRBV7-2, the J gene TRBJ1-5; D uncertain. CDR1 and CDR2 (germline): SGHTA, FQGNSA. V lost 1 base and J 2 bases, leaving 6 bases between the germline ends. The CDR3 is 14 amino acids. The CDR3 spells CASSLVVGNQPQHF. CDR3 DNA: TGTGCCAGCAGCTTAGTAGTTGGCAATCAGCCCCAGCATTTT.

The chain has TRBV7-9 and TRBJ1-2; D not certain. With 5 bases removed from V and 11 bases from J, the gap between germline ends came to 15 bases. Per germline, CDR1 SEHNR and CDR2 FQNEAQ (reference sequence). This CDR3 has 12 residues. DNA for the CDR3: TGTGCCAGCAGCCTCGCGAGGGATCGGTACACCTTC. Its translation: CASSLARDRYTF.

CDR3 amino acids: CASSLVELAGVTGELFF. Written as DNA, the CDR3 is TGTGCCAGCAGCTTGGTCGAACTAGCGGGCGTCACCGGGGAGCTGTTTTTT. The chain joins TRBV5-4 to TRBJ2-2; 9 bases match TRBD2. The V and J ends lost 0 bases and 4 bases, in that order; junction bases with no gene match: 7. The CDR3 spans 17 residues. Germline loops: CDR1 SGHNT, CDR2 YYREEE (reference sequence).

The rearrangement uses TRBV28 and TRBJ1-2; no reliable D call. Between the trimmed V and J ends, which lost 8 bases and 6 bases, there was a span of 10 bases. The CDR3 extends over 11 amino acids. CDR1 is MDHEN and CDR2 is SYDVKM in the germline V gene. The CDR3 region is CASQAPDGYTF. The CDR3 nucleotides read TGTGCCAGCCAGGCTCCGGATGGCTACACCTTC.

The chain links TRBV29-1 to TRBJ1-1; D is unclear. Trimming pared 4 bases from V and 2 bases from J, leaving 8 bases between. Germline V gives CDR1 SQVTM, CDR2 ANQGSEA. The CDR3 runs to 12 residues. The chain's CDR3 is CSVGSSNTEAFF. The CDR3 region has the DNA TGCAGCGTTGGCAGCTCTAACACTGAAGCTTTCTTT.

The J gene is TRBJ1-3, the V gene TRBV18; D ambiguous. Germline V gene lookup returns CDR1 KGHSH and CDR2 LQKENI. Trimming left V 1 base short and J 4 bases short, with 8 bases between. The CDR3 is made up of 14 amino acids. The CDR3 reads CASSPQGQGNTIYF. The DNA of the CDR3 is TGTGCCAGCTCACCACAAGGTCAGGGAAACACCATATATTTT.